Listed below are T cell receptor beta chains from one sample, sequenced in a study of blood T cell repertoires in COVID-19. The method was immunoSEQ multiplex PCR; TCRdb's version includes in-frame clones alone and lacks a portion of them. This sample carries hundreds of thousands of clones, 75% to 90% of them seen once, and the ten largest clones take roughly 0.99%. Sample: PBMCs or T cells enriched from blood (not recorded which). The receptors stem from a man aged 18 to 29 who had recovered from COVID-19. The CDR3 runs from the conserved cysteine through the conserved F or W. A D gene is named only where the DNA matches it firmly. A clone size is listed for some rows: how often the clone was seen (once, few, many), or a class if it is expanded.

length: 12; J: TRBJ1-4; D: NA; size: NA; V: TRBV2; CDR3: CASRPTREKLFF; DNA: TGTGCCAGCAGGCCGACTAGGGAGAAACTGTTTTTT
length: 12; J: TRBJ1-1; D: NA; size: NA; V: TRBV30; CDR3: CAWYRSGPEAFF; DNA: TGTGCCTGGTACAGGTCAGGACCAGAGGCTTTCTTT
length: 17; J: TRBJ2-3; D: TRBD2; size: NA; V: TRBV28; CDR3: CASSLYQREWATDTQYF; DNA: TGTGCCAGCAGTTTATACCAGCGGGAGTGGGCCACAGATACGCAGTATTTT
length: 14; J: TRBJ1-2; D: NA; size: NA; V: TRBV4-2; CDR3: CASSQGRGGDGYTF; DNA: TGTGCCAGCAGCCAAGGGCGGGGCGGAGATGGCTACACCTTC
length: 16; J: TRBJ2-5; D: NA; size: NA; V: TRBV4-2; CDR3: CASSQEDWGHRETQYF; DNA: TGTGCCAGCAGCCAAGAAGACTGGGGCCATCGAGAGACCCAGTACTTC
length: 17; J: TRBJ1-2; D: TRBD1; size: NA; V: TRBV4-1; CDR3: CASSHFQMGQAHYGYTF; DNA: TGCGCCAGCAGCCACTTCCAAATGGGACAGGCCCACTATGGCTACACCTTC
length: 18; J: TRBJ2-1; D: TRBD2; size: NA; V: TRBV24-1; CDR3: CATSDLCGSCKYYNEQFF; DNA: TGTGCCACCAGTGATTTGTGCGGGAGTTGTAAGTACTACAATGAGCAGTTCTTC
length: 14; J: TRBJ1-6; D: NA; size: once; V: TRBV27; CDR3: CASSFSVDNSPLHF; DNA: TGTGCCAGCAGTTTTTCGGTAGATAATTCACCCCTCCACTTT
length: 13; J: TRBJ2-5; D: NA; size: NA; V: TRBV9; CDR3: CASSVSSYETQYF; DNA: TGTGCCAGCAGCGTTTCATCCTACGAGACCCAGTACTTC
length: 16; J: TRBJ1-2; D: NA; size: once; V: TRBV9; CDR3: CASSVRDRAIDYGYTF; DNA: TGTGCCAGCAGCGTCAGGGATCGGGCCATCGACTATGGCTACACCTTC